This TCR beta chain comes out of a study of blood T cell repertoires in COVID-19. The junction had 4 bases not matched to a gene; V was cut back by 5 bases and J by 6 bases. Germline-derived CDR1 and CDR2 are SEHNR and FQNEAQ (reference sequence). This CDR3 region has 14 residues. Libraries were prepared by immunoSEQ multiplex PCR; TCRdb keeps only in-frame clonotypes and omits some of them. This table has about 100,000 clones, about four fifths appearing once. The sequenced sample consisted of peripheral blood. The chain is built from TRBV7-9 and TRBJ1-4; 9 bases map to TRBD1. The sequence was obtained from a human donor in a cohort sampled during active COVID-19. This chain's CDR3 is CASSPGQGYEKLFF. CDR3 sequence (DNA): TGTGCCAGCAGCCCGGGACAGGGATATGAAAAACTGTTTTTT.